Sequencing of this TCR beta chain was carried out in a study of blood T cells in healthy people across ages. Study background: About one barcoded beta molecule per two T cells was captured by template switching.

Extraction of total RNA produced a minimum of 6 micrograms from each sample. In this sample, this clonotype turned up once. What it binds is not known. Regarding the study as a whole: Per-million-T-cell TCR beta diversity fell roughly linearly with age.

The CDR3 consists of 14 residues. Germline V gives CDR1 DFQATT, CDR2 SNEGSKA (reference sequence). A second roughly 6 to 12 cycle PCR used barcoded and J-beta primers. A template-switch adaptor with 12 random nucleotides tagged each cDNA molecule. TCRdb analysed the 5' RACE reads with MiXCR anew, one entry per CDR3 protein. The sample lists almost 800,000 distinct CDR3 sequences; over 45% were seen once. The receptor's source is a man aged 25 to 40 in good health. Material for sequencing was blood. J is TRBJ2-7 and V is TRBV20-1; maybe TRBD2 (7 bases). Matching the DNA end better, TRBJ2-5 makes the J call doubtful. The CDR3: CSASPVGGRETQYF. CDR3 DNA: TGCAGTGCTAGTCCCGTGGGGGGGCGAGAGACCCAGTACTTC.